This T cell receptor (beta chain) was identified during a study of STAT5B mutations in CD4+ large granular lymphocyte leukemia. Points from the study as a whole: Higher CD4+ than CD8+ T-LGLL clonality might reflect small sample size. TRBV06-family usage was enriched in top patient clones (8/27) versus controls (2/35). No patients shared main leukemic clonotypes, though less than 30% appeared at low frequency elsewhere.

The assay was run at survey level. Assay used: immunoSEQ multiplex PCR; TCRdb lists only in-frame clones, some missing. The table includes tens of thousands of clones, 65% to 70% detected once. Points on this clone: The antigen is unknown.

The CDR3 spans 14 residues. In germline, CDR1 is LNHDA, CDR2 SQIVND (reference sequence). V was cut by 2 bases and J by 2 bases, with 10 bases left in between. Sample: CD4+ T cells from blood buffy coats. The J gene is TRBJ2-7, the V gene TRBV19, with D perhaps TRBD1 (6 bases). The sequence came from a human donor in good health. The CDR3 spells CASSITTGPYEQYF. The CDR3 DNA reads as TGTGCCAGTAGTATAACGACAGGCCCCTACGAGCAGTACTTC.